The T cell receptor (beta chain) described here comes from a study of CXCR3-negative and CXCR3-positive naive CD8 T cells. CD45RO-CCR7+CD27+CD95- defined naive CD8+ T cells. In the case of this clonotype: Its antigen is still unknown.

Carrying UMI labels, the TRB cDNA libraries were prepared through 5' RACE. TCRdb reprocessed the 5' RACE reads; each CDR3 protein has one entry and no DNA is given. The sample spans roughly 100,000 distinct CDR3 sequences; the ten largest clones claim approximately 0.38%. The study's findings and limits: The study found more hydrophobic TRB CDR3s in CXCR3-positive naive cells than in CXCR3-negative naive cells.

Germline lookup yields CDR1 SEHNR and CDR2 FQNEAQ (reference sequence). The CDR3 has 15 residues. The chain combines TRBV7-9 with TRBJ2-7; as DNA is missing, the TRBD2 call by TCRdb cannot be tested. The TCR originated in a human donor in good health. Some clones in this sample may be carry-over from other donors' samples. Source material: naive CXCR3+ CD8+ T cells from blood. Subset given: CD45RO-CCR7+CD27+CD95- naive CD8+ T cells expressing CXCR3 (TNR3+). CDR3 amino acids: CASSFLTSGSYEQYF.